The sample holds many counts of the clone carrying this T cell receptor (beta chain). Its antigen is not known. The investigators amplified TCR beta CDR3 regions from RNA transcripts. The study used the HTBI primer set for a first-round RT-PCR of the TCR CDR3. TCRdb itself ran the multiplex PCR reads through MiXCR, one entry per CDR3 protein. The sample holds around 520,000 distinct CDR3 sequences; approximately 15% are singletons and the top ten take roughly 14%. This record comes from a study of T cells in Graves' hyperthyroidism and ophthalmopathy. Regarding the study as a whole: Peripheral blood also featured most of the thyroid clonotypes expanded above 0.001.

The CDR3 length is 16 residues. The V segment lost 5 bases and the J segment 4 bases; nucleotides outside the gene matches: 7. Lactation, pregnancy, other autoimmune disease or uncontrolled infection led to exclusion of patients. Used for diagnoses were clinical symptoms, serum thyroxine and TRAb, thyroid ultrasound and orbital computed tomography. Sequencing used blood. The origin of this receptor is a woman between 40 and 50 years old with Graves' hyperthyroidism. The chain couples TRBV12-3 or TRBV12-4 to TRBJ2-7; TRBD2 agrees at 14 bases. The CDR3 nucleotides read TGTGCCAGCAGTAGACCGGGACTAGCGGGAGTGTACGAGCAGTACTTC. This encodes CASSRPGLAGVYEQYF.